Below are 19 T cell receptor beta chains sequenced from a single sample in a study of shared clonotypes between healthy human individuals. Naive CD8 cells, CD45RO-negative and positively selected for CCR7, excluded terminally differentiated effector memory CD45RA+ cells. TCRdb keeps only in-frame clones here, not all; method: immunoSEQ multiplex PCR. This table holds millions of clones, about 95% found once. The sample comprised naive CD8+ T cells sorted from blood. The receptors here all came from a man aged 18 to 30 in good health.

The CDR3 DNA reads as TGTGCCAGCAGTCCGACAGGAAATGGCTACACCTTC. Residues: CASSPTGNGYTF. The chain joins TRBV2 to TRBJ1-2, with D possibly being TRBD1 (6 bases). The CDR3 has 12 amino acids. Germline CDR1 SNHLY, CDR2 FYNNEI. V lost 5 bases, J lost 6 bases, and 10 bases lay in between. The full variable domain, in which reference TRBV2 and TRBJ1-2 provide the parts outside the CDR3, is EPEVTQTPSHQVTQMGQEVILRCVPISNHLYFYWYRQILGQKVEFLVSFYNNEISEKSEIFDDQFSVERPDGSNFTLKIRSTKLEDSAMYFCASSPTGNGYTFGSGTRLTVV.

V gene TRBV9 combines with J gene TRBJ2-3; 8 nucleotides match TRBD2. CDR1 is SGDLS and CDR2 is YYNGEE in the germline V gene. After removal of 2 bases from V and 0 bases from J, the junction contained 5 bases not matched to a gene. The CDR3 consists of 16 residues. Here the CDR3 DNA reads TGTGCCAGCAGCGTCATAACGGGAGGGAGCACAGATACGCAGTATTTT. It is translated as CASSVITGGSTDTQYF.

The chain links TRBV7-9 to TRBJ2-1; possible D gene TRBD2, 6 bases. Germline V gives CDR1 SEHNR, CDR2 FQNEAQ (reference sequence). Trimming pared 4 bases from V and 0 bases from J, leaving 16 bases between. CDR3 length: 17 residues. CDR3 bases: TGTGCCAGCAGCTCGGGACTTCTCGAGAGCTCCTACAATGAGCAGTTCTTC. It yields the protein CASSSGLLESSYNEQFF.

The rearrangement joins TRBV4-1 to TRBJ2-3; 10 bases map to TRBD1. Germline V gene data show CDR1 as MGHRA and CDR2 as YSYEKL. The CDR3 runs to 16 residues. V lost 3 bases and J lost 0; bases outside the gene matches: 3. CDR3 in amino acids: CASSQGQGKSTDTQYF. The DNA for the CDR3 is TGCGCCAGCAGCCAGGGACAGGGGAAGAGCACAGATACGCAGTATTTT.

The chain has TRBV11-2 and TRBJ2-1, with 8 nucleotides matching TRBD2. Germline V gene lookup returns CDR1 SGHAT and CDR2 FQNNGV. The CDR3 is 17 amino acids. The V segment lost 4 bases and the J segment 4 bases; nucleotides outside the gene matches: 12. This CDR3 reads CASSSTLLAAHYNEQFF. For the CDR3, the DNA is TGTGCCAGCAGCTCAACGTTACTAGCGGCGCATTACAATGAGCAGTTCTTC.

The sample holds one count of this clone. Other DNA sequences in the sample encode the same CDR3. The V call is TRBV19, the J call TRBJ2-7; a possible D gene is TRBD2 (6 bases). The length of the CDR3 is 15 residues. The V end was cut by 2 bases, the J end by 0 bases, with 11 bases between. The V gene's germline CDR1 is LNHDA and CDR2 SQIVND (reference sequence). CDR3 DNA sequence: TGTGCCAGTAGTATACTTGCCGGGAGCTCCTACGAGCAGTACTTC. Protein sequence: CASSILAGSSYEQYF.

The CDR3 nucleotides read TGTGCCTGGAGTGTAGAAGGGGAGGAACCCCAGCATTTT. It encodes CAWSVEGEEPQHF. The rearrangement uses TRBV30 and TRBJ1-5; D perhaps matches TRBD1 (5 bases). The germline V gene encodes CDR1 GTSNPN and CDR2 SVGIG (reference sequence). The V gene lost 0 bases and the J gene lost 10 bases, with 13 bases spanning the gap. The CDR3 covers 13 residues. The complete variable domain, with remaining parts taken from reference TRBV30 and TRBJ1-5, reads SQTIHQWPATLVQPVGSPLSLECTVEGTSNPNLYWYRQAAGRGLQLLFYSVGIGQISSEVPQNLSASRPQDRQFILSSKKLLLSDSGFYLCAWSVEGEEPQHFGDGTRLSIL.

For the CDR3, the DNA is TGCAGCGCCACTTCGACTAGCGGGAGTCTAGGTGAGCAGTTCTTC. Translation gives CSATSTSGSLGEQFF. The rearrangement joins TRBV29-1 to TRBJ2-1; 12 bases line up with TRBD2. The V gene end was trimmed by 7 bases and the J gene end by 9 bases; junction bases not matched to a gene: 13. Germline-derived CDR1 and CDR2 are SQVTM and ANQGSEA. This CDR3 contains 15 residues.

V usage is TRBV4-1 and J usage is TRBJ1-1; unclear D gene. Between the trimmed V and J ends, which lost 3 bases and 1 base, there was a span of 12 bases. Germline V lookup: CDR1 MGHRA, CDR2 YSYEKL. The CDR3 has 15 residues. CDR3 loop: CASSHQEGWNTEAFF. The DNA for the CDR3 is TGCGCCAGCAGCCACCAAGAAGGGTGGAACACTGAAGCTTTCTTT.

The V call is TRBV30, the J call TRBJ2-5, with D possibly being TRBD2 (6 bases). Trimming shortened V by 0 bases and J by 5 bases, and 25 bases separated the two germline ends. This CDR3 region has 18 residues. The germline CDR1 and CDR2 sequences are GTSNPN and SVGIG (reference sequence). The CDR3 bases are TGTGCCTGGAGTGTACGGGGTTTGGGGGGAACGCCTTGGGAGACCCAGTACTTC. Protein sequence: CAWSVRGLGGTPWETQYF.

V and J are TRBV11-2 and TRBJ2-7; D is undetermined. Germline CDR1 and CDR2: SGHAT and FQNNGV. The CDR3 contains 18 residues. The V end lost 0 bases, the J end lost 3 bases, and 21 bases lay between the germline ends. The CDR3 is CASSLEGPGLSALYEQYF. The DNA of the CDR3 is TGTGCCAGCAGCTTAGAAGGGCCGGGCCTCTCAGCGCTCTACGAGCAGTACTTC.

The gene calls are TRBV6-1 and TRBJ2-3, with 9 positions matching TRBD2. CDR1 and CDR2 from the germline V gene are MNHNS and SASEGT. V dropped 1 base and J dropped 4; count of bases not matched to a gene: 3. This CDR3 has 15 amino acids. CDR3 in DNA: TGTGCCAGCAGTGAAGTAGCGGGAGCCCCAGATACGCAGTATTTT. Its translation: CASSEVAGAPDTQYF.

Turning to this clone: Other DNA variants within this sample encode the same CDR3. The chain has TRBV7-9 and TRBJ1-4; D ambiguous. V lost 1 base, J lost 8 bases, and 5 bases lay in between. Germline CDR1 SEHNR, CDR2 FQNEAQ (reference sequence). The CDR3 is 12 residues long. The CDR3 DNA follows: TGTGCCAGCAGCTTAGTAGGGGAAAAACTGTTTTTT. As protein: CASSLVGEKLFF.

The rearrangement links TRBV27 to TRBJ1-4; D is unresolved. Germline V CDR1 and CDR2: MNHEY, SMNVEV (reference sequence). Trimming removed 8 bases from V and 5 bases from J, with 18 bases in between. The CDR3 sequence is 15 residues long. The CDR3 reads CASSPMQDGNEKLFF. In DNA, the CDR3 is TGTGCCAGCTCCCCAATGCAGGACGGAAATGAAAAACTGTTTTTT.

The rearrangement uses TRBV6-1 and TRBJ2-4; 9 bases are a match to TRBD1. The germline V gene encodes CDR1 MNHNS and CDR2 SASEGT. This CDR3 has 18 amino acids. The ends lost 3 bases at V and 8 bases at J; junction bases unmatched: 17. CDR3 in DNA: TGTGCCAGCAGTGATAGTCCCCCCTGGACAGGGGTAGGGGACATTCAGTACTTC. It yields the protein CASSDSPPWTGVGDIQYF.

V is TRBV30 and J is TRBJ1-1; a weak D match, TRBD1 (6 bases). Germline CDR1 is GTSNPN and CDR2 is SVGIG (reference sequence). The CDR3 has 13 amino acids. The V end was cut by 8 bases, the J end by 3 bases, with 16 bases between. The CDR3 loop is CAIWGGADTEAFF. The CDR3 DNA is TGTGCCATTTGGGGGGGCGCGGACACTGAAGCTTTCTTT.

For this clone: Different DNA sequences within this sample yield the same CDR3. The chain carries TRBV7-9 and TRBJ2-7; TRBD1 is a possible D gene (5 bases). CDR1 is SEHNR and CDR2 is FQNEAQ in the germline V gene (reference sequence). The CDR3 is 13 amino acids. The V gene lost 5 bases and the J gene lost 2 bases, with 10 bases spanning the gap. The CDR3 bases are TGTGCCAGCAGCCTAGACAGAACCTACGAGCAGTACTTC. Translated: CASSLDRTYEQYF.

This chain links TRBV4-1 with TRBJ2-3; 9 bases agree with TRBD2. Trimming took 6 bases from V and 4 from J; bases not matched to a gene: 11. This CDR3 contains 16 residues. Germline V gene sequence: CDR1 MGHRA, CDR2 YSYEKL. CDR3 protein: CASRPYIAGASDTQYF. The CDR3 bases are TGCGCCAGCAGACCCTATATAGCGGGAGCCTCAGATACGCAGTATTTT.

The chain links TRBV15 to TRBJ2-3; D gene uncertain. Germline lookup yields CDR1 LNHNV and CDR2 YYDKDF (reference sequence). Deletions cut 0 bases from V and 0 bases from J, with 7 bases between. The CDR3 runs 15 residues. CDR3 in amino acids: CATSRDDGSTDTQYF. DNA for the CDR3: TGTGCCACCAGCAGAGATGATGGCAGCACAGATACGCAGTATTTT.